The rows below give T cell receptor beta chains drawn from one sample of a study of T cell repertoires in cytomegalovirus infection. TCRdb independently ran MiXCR on the reads; one entry per CDR3 protein. The table includes hundreds of thousands of distinct CDR3 sequences, around 32% detected once. Sequenced: PBMCs. The receptors were sampled from a human donor in good health (CMV status not recorded). Some clones in this sample may be carry-over from other donors' samples. The CDR3 runs from the conserved cysteine through the conserved F or W.

J	length	V	CDR3
TRBJ2-1	12	TRBV19	CASSLWYNEQFF
TRBJ1-1	15	TRBV5-6	CASSDYGGPNTEAFF
TRBJ2-7	15	TRBV6-6	CASSKFTGGSYEQYF
TRBJ2-5	15	TRBV6-5	CASSPTGTPGETQYF
TRBJ2-1	13	TRBV20-1	CSARGQGAGEQFF
TRBJ2-5	15	TRBV7-9	CASSLADRARETQYF
TRBJ1-4	15	TRBV12-3/TRBV12-4	CASRRGQGAQEKLFF
TRBJ1-1	16	TRBV7-9	CASSLEGLLMNTEAFF
TRBJ2-7	14	TRBV4-1	CASSQDGQWYEQYF
TRBJ1-1	12	TRBV6-1	CASGRGGTEAFF
TRBJ1-4	16	TRBV7-8	CASSLGSGTRTEKLFF
TRBJ1-5	16	TRBV6-1	CASSGLFRGQNQPQHF
TRBJ1-6	13	TRBV19	CASKSQGQGPLHF
TRBJ2-2	16	TRBV4-3	CASSEDWTENTGELFF
TRBJ2-5	15	TRBV7-6	CASSLIVGNQETQYF
TRBJ2-5	14	TRBV18	CASSPSRGEETQYF
TRBJ1-3	17	TRBV24-1	CATSVSRQGSSGNTIYF
TRBJ2-3	16	TRBV7-9	CASSLGGGVSTDTQYF
TRBJ2-7	14	TRBV6-2/TRBV6-3	CASSLAGKLLEQYF
TRBJ2-7	11	TRBV6-1	CASSQAHEQYF